Shown below are 2 T cell receptor beta chains from a single sample sequenced in a study of metastatic and nonmetastatic thyroid tumors. None of the patients had undergone any treatment ahead of thyroid surgery. TCRdb called clones again from the PCR reads with MiXCR. This sample has around 38,000 clones, with 28% found just once. Sequencing was performed on blood. The receptors shown here come from a male donor with papillary thyroid cancer or a benign thyroid nodule (not recorded which). Some clones in this sample may be carry-over from other donors' samples.

The chain has TRBV12-3 or TRBV12-4 and TRBJ2-7; D unresolved. Between the trimmed V and J ends, which lost 3 bases and 1 base, there was a span of 10 bases. The CDR3 contains 14 residues. In DNA form, the CDR3 reads TGTGCCAGCAGTTTGTGGGGTGAGTCCTACGAGCAGTACTTC. Translated, it gives CASSLWGESYEQYF.

This clone showed up just once. This may be a read error: a much more frequent sequence differs by one nucleotide. The J gene is TRBJ2-5, the V gene TRBV7-6, with D uncertain. The CDR3 length is 15 residues. The germline V gene encodes CDR1 SGHVS and CDR2 FNYEAQ. The ends were cut back, 5 bases at V and 5 bases at J, with 18 bases in the middle. The CDR3 DNA sequence: TGTGCCAGCAGCCAAACCACAGTGGGCTCTGAGACCCAGTACTTC. This encodes CASSQTTVGSETQYF.